This TCR beta chain was identified in a study of cytotoxic CD8 clonotypes in ibrutinib-treated CLL. Study-level points and caveats: Public clonotypes, found uncommonly, either contracted or stayed stable on treatment.

Depth targeted 1 in 200,000 to 1 in 1 million T cells, averaging 10x coverage per clonotype. The data were produced by immunoSEQ multiplex PCR, yet TCRdb's version contains in-frame clones alone and is incomplete. The data show about 40,000 clones, roughly 65% seen once. On this clone itself: The target antigen is unknown.

The germline CDR1 and CDR2 sequences are MNHEY and SVGAGI. Trimming pared 6 bases from V and 4 bases from J, leaving 12 bases between. The CDR3 covers 13 residues. The sample here was PBMCs, taken at disease progression, from a patient treated with ibrutinib. The chain combines TRBV6-5 with TRBJ1-1; no clear D gene. The receptor was derived from a human donor with chronic lymphocytic leukemia. The CDR3 protein is CASSLGPFTEAFF. DNA for the CDR3: TGTGCCAGCAGCCTCGGACCGTTCACTGAAGCTTTCTTT.